This T cell receptor (beta chain) was sequenced for a study of spatial heterogeneity in lung cancer. About the study: The donors were 72 patients with non-small cell lung cancer that was early-stage and untreated. The study observed each unique TCR and UMI combination more than ten times on average in raw reads. There were consistently more beta-chain sequences detected than alpha-chain sequences. The study sequenced follow-up PBMC samples when they were available, at a median of approximately 2 years after resection.

Time point noted: blood at routine non-recurrence follow-up after resection. Sequencing of whole RNA from tumor, nontumor lung or frozen PBMC involved no sorting. V lost 3 bases and J lost 6, with 12 bases in between. This CDR3 is 13 amino acids long. Via MiXCR, TCRdb re-called the 5' RACE reads, giving one row per CDR3 protein. This repertoire shows around 120,000 distinct CDR3 sequences, 9% to 15% found once; its top ten account for roughly 15%. The chain joins TRBV12-3 or TRBV12-4 to TRBJ2-7; D uncertain. Here the sequenced sample was PBMCs, taken at follow-up. This receptor was identified in a male donor with early-stage non-small cell lung cancer. CDR3 DNA sequence: TGTGCCAGCAGTTTGCGGACCGTTCGCGAGCAGTACTTC. Amino acids: CASSLRTVREQYF.